The T cell receptor (beta chain) under discussion was sequenced for a study of shared T cell receptors in the human thymus. TCRdb's table, derived via immunoSEQ multiplex PCR, lists solely in-frame clones and lacks some. The sample has tens of thousands of clones, about 95% seen once. J was trimmed by 2 bases and V by 3 bases; bases with no gene match: 6. The CDR3 is made up of 16 amino acids. The germline CDR1 and CDR2 sequences are MGHRA and YSYEKL. The sample taken for sequencing was thymocytes. The V call is TRBV4-1, the J call TRBJ1-5; 8 bases fit TRBD1. The source of this sequence is a human donor. DNA for the CDR3: TGCGCCAGCAGCCAGGTAATACAGGGGGGCAATCAGCCCCAGCATTTT. Protein sequence: CASSQVIQGGNQPQHF.